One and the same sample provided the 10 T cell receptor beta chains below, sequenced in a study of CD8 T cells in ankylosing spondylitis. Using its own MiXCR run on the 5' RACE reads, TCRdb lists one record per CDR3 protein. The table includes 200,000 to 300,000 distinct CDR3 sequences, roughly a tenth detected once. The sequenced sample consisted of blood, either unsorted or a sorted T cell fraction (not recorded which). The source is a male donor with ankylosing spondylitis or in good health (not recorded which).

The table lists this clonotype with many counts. This CDR3 reads CASSREAGSSYEQYF. As DNA, the CDR3 is TGTGCCAGCAGCCGCGAGGCTGGGAGCTCCTACGAGCAGTACTTC. This chain links TRBV11-2 with TRBJ2-7; a possible D gene is TRBD2 (5 bases). Germline V gives CDR1 SGHAT, CDR2 FQNNGV. This CDR3 is built from 15 residues. The germline V and J ends were trimmed by 5 bases and 0 bases, with 14 bases remaining between them.

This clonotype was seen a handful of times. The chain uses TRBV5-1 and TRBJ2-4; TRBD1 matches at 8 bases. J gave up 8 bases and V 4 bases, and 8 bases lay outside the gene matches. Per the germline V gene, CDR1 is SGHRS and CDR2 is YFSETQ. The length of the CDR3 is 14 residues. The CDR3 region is CASSLTGGWDIQYF. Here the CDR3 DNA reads TGCGCCAGCAGCCTCACAGGGGGGTGGGACATTCAGTACTTC. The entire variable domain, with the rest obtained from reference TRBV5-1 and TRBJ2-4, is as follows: KAGVTQTPRYLIKTRGQQVTLSCSPISGHRSVSWYQQTPGQGLQFLFEYFSETQRNKGNFPGRFSGRQFSNSRSEMNVSTLELGDSALYLCASSLTGGWDIQYFGAGTRLSVL.

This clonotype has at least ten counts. The CDR3 loop reads CASSQALGRLDTEAFF. CDR3 DNA sequence: TGTGCCAGCAGCCAGGCCCTGGGGAGATTGGACACTGAAGCTTTCTTT. The J gene is TRBJ1-1, the V gene TRBV3-1; D gene unclear. The CDR3 sequence is 16 residues long. Between the trimmed V and J ends, which lost 3 bases and 3 bases, there was a span of 17 bases. The germline V gene encodes CDR1 LGHDT and CDR2 YNNKEL (reference sequence).

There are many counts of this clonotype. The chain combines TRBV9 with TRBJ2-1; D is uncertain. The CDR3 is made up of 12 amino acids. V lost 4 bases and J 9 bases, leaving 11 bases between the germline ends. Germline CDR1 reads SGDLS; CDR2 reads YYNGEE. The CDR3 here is CASSYLGTEQFF. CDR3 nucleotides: TGTGCCAGCAGCTACCTGGGCACTGAGCAGTTCTTC.

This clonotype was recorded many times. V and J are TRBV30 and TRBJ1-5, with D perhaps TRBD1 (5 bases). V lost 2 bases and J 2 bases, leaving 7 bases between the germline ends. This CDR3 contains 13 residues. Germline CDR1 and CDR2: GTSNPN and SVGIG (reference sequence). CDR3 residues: CAWSSGGNQPQHF. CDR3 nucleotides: TGTGCCTGGAGTTCGGGGGGCAATCAGCCCCAGCATTTT.

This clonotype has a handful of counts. CDR3 protein: CAWSSLNQGTEAFF. CDR3 sequence (DNA): TGTGCCTGGAGTTCCCTCAACCAGGGGACTGAAGCTTTCTTT. The chain couples TRBV30 to TRBJ1-1; maybe TRBD1 (6 bases). The V end lost 2 bases, the J end lost 5 bases, and 15 bases lay between the germline ends. This CDR3 is built from 14 residues. The germline V gene has CDR1 GTSNPN and CDR2 SVGIG (reference sequence).

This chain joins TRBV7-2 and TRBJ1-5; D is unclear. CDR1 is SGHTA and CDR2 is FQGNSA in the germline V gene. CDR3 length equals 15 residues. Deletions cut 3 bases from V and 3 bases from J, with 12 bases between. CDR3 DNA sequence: TGTGCCAGCAGCTTGTCCAGAGGTCTCAATCAGCCCCAGCATTTT. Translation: CASSLSRGLNQPQHF. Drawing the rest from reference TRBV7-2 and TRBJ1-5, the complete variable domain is GAGVSQSPSNKVTEKGKDVELRCDPISGHTALYWYRQSLGQGLEFLIYFQGNSAPDKSGLPSDRFSAERTGGSVSTLTIQRTQQEDSAVYLCASSLSRGLNQPQHFGDGTRLSIL.

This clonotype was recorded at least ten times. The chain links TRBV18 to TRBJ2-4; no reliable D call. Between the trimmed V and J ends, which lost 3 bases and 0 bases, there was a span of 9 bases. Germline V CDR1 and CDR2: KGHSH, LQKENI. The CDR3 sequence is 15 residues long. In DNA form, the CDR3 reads TGTGCCAGCTCACCTGACGGATTAGCCAAAAACATTCAGTACTTC. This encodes CASSPDGLAKNIQYF.

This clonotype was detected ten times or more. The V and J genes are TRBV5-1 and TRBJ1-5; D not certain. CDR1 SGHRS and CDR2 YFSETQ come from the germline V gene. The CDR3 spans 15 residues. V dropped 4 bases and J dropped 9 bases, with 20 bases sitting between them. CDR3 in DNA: TGCGCCAGCAGCGTCAATGGTGGGAAAGTATGGCCCCAGCATTTT. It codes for CASSVNGGKVWPQHF.

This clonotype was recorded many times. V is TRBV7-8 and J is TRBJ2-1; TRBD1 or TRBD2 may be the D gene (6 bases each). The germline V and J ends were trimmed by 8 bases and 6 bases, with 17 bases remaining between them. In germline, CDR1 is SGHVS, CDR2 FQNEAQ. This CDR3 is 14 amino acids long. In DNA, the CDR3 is TGTGCCAGCGGGGGGACACCCAATCTCAATGAGCAGTTCTTC. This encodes CASGGTPNLNEQFF.